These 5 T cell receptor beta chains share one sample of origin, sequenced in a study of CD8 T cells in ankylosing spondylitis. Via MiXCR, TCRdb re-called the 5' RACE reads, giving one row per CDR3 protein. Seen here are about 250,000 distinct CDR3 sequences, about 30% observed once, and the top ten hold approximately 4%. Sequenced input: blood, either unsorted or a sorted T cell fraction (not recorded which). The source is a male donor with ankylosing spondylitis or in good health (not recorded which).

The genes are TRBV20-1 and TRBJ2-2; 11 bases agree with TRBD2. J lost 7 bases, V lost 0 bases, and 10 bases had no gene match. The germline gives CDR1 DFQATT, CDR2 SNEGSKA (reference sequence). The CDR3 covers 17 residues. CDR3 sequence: CSARDGALAGAGGELFF. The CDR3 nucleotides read TGCAGTGCTAGAGATGGCGCACTAGCGGGGGCGGGCGGGGAGCTGTTTTTT.

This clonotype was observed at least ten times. The CDR3 DNA follows: TGTGCCACCGATCTATGGACAGGGAGATTAGATACGCAGTATTTT. It codes for CATDLWTGRLDTQYF. The V and J genes are TRBV7-9 and TRBJ2-3; 8 bases are a match to TRBD1. The CDR3 contains 15 residues. Trimming took 10 bases from V and 5 from J; bases not matched to a gene: 14. Germline V CDR1 and CDR2: SEHNR, FQNEAQ (reference sequence). Full variable domain (remainder filled in from reference TRBV7-9 and TRBJ2-3): DTGVSQNPRHKITKRGQNVTFRCDPISEHNRLYWYRQTLGQGPEFLTYFQNEAQLEKSRLLSDRFSAERPKGSFSTLEIQRTEQGDSAMYLCATDLWTGRLDTQYFGPGTRLTVL.

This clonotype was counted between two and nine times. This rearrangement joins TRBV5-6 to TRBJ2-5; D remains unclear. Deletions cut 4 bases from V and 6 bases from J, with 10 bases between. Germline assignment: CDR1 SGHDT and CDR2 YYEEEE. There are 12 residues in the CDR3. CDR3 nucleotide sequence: TGTGCCAGCAGCGGGCAGTGGAAGACCCAGTACTTC. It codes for CASSGQWKTQYF.

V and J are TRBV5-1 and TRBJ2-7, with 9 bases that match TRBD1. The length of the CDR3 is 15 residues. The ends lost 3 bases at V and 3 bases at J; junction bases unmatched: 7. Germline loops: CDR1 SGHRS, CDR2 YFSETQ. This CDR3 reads CASSYPGQGLYEQYF. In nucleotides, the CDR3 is TGCGCCAGCAGCTACCCGGGACAGGGACTCTACGAGCAGTACTTC.

In DNA form, the CDR3 reads TGCAGCGTTGAAGCCCCCACCTTCTATGGCTACACCTTC. Protein product: CSVEAPTFYGYTF. The chain carries TRBV29-1 and TRBJ1-2; unclear D gene. Germline values: CDR1 SQVTM, CDR2 ANQGSEA. Trimming stripped 1 base from V and 4 bases from J, with 10 bases between. The CDR3 contains 13 residues.